Presented here are 7 T cell receptor beta chains from one specimen sequenced in a study of blood T cell repertoires in COVID-19. Assay: immunoSEQ multiplex PCR; the TCRdb copy retains only in-frame clones and omits some. The sample holds 180,000 or so clones, approximately 86% seen once. The specimen was peripheral blood. The source of these receptors is a man aged 55 to 70 with acute or convalescent COVID-19.

The chain combines TRBV19 with TRBJ1-1, with 7 bases matching TRBD1. V shed 3 bases and J 3 bases; nucleotides not matched to a gene: 25. This CDR3 has 21 amino acids. CDR1 and CDR2 from the germline V gene are LNHDA and SQIVND (reference sequence). As DNA, the CDR3 is TGTGCCAGTAGTATCCTTGGGTCACGTGGCAGGGGGAAAAGGGTCGACACTGAAGCTTTCTTT. It yields the protein CASSILGSRGRGKRVDTEAFF.

The chain is built from TRBV6-5 and TRBJ1-3; 7 bases are a match to TRBD1. From germline, CDR1 is MNHEY and CDR2 SVGAGI. The CDR3 runs to 13 residues. The junction had 5 bases not matched to a gene; V was cut back by 8 bases and J by 4 bases. CDR3 DNA: TGTGCCAGCCCCCGGGACAGCGGAAACACCATATATTTT. As protein: CASPRDSGNTIYF.

This rearrangement joins TRBV5-4 to TRBJ2-3; possibly TRBD1 for D (5 bases). Germline V lookup: CDR1 SGHNT, CDR2 YYREEE (reference sequence). The ends were cut back, 1 base at V and 7 bases at J, with 10 bases in the middle. CDR3 length equals 13 residues. Here the CDR3 reads CASSLRQRNTQYF. In DNA form, the CDR3 reads TGTGCCAGCAGCTTGAGACAGCGTAATACGCAGTATTTT.

The chain uses TRBV6-5 and TRBJ2-2, with 12 bases matching TRBD1. The length of the CDR3 is 16 residues. The germline V gene encodes CDR1 MNHEY and CDR2 SVGAGI. V lost 2 bases and J lost 6; bases outside the gene matches: 4. The CDR3 is CASSYRDRGRPGELFF. CDR3 coding DNA: TGTGCCAGCAGTTACCGGGACAGGGGGCGCCCCGGGGAGCTGTTTTTT.

This sequence joins TRBV28 and TRBJ1-2; D unclear. Germline V lookup: CDR1 MDHEN, CDR2 SYDVKM. CDR3 length equals 11 residues. With 7 bases removed from V and 4 bases from J, the gap between germline ends came to 7 bases. CDR3: CASTGGYGYTF. The CDR3 DNA follows: TGTGCCAGCACGGGAGGCTATGGCTACACCTTC.

The V gene is TRBV5-4, the J gene TRBJ1-3; the match to TRBD1 covers 8 bases. This CDR3 spans 14 amino acids. The V gene end was trimmed by 5 bases and the J gene end by 4 bases; junction bases not matched to a gene: 5. The V gene's germline CDR1 is SGHNT and CDR2 YYREEE (reference sequence). CDR3 in DNA: TGTGCCAGCAGGCCCGGACAGGGCGGAAACACCATATATTTT. Translated: CASRPGQGGNTIYF.

DNA of the CDR3: TGTGCCAGTAGTACGGCGTGGGGCATGAACACTGAAGCTTTCTTT. This encodes CASSTAWGMNTEAFF. The chain recombines TRBV19 with TRBJ1-1, with D perhaps TRBD1 (5 bases). Trimming pared 4 bases from V and 0 bases from J, leaving 12 bases between. The CDR3 is made up of 15 amino acids. In germline, CDR1 is LNHDA, CDR2 SQIVND (reference sequence). The full variable domain, completed using reference TRBV19 and TRBJ1-1, is DGGITQSPKYLFRKEGQNVTLSCEQNLNHDAMYWYRQDPGQGLRLIYYSQIVNDFQKGDIAEGYSVSREKKESFPLTVTSAQKNPTAFYLCASSTAWGMNTEAFFGQGTRLTVV.